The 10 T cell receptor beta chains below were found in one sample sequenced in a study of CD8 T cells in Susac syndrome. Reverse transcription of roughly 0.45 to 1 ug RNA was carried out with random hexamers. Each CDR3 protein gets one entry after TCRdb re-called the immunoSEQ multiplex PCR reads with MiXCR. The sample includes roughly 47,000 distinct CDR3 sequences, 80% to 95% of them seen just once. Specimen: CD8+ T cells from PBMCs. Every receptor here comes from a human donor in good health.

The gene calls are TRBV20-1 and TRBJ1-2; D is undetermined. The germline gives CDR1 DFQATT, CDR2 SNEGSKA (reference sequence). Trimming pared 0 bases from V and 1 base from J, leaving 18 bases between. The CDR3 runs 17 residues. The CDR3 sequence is CSARDPMSADLNYGYTF. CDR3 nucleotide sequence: TGCAGTGCTAGAGACCCGATGTCGGCAGACCTTAACTATGGCTACACCTTC.

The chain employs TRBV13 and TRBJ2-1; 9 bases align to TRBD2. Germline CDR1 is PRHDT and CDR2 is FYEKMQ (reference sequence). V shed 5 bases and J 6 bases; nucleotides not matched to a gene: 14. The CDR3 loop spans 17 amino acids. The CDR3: CASSPWREGTPTNEQFF. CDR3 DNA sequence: TGTGCCAGCAGCCCCTGGCGGGAGGGCACACCGACCAATGAGCAGTTCTTC.

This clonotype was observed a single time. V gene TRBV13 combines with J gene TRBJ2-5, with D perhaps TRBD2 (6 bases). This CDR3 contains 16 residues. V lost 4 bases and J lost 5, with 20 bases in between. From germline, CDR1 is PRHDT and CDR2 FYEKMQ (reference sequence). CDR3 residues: CASSSSGGKFWETQYF. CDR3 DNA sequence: TGTGCCAGCAGCTCCTCAGGAGGGAAATTCTGGGAGACCCAGTACTTC.

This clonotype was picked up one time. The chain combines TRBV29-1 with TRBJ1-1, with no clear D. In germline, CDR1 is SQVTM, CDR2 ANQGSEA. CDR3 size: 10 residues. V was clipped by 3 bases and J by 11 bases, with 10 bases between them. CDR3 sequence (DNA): TGCAGCGTTGAGACTTTAGAGGCTTTCTTT. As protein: CSVETLEAFF. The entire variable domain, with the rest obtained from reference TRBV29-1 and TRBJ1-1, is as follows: SAVISQKPSRDICQRGTSLTIQCQVDSQVTMMFWYRQQPGQSLTLIATANQGSEATYESGFVIDKFPISRPNLTFSTLTVSNMSPEDSSIYLCSVETLEAFFGQGTRLTVV.

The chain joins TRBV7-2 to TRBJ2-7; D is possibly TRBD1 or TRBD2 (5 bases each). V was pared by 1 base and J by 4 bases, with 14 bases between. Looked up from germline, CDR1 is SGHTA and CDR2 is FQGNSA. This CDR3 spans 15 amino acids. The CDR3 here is CASSLEDTRGYEQYF. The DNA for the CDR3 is TGTGCCAGCAGCTTAGAGGACACCAGAGGGTACGAGCAGTACTTC.

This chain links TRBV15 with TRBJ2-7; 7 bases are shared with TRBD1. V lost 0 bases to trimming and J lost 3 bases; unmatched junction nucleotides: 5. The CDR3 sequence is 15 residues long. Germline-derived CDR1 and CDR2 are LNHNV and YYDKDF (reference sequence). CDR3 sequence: CATSRDGTVRYEQYF. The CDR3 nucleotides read TGTGCCACCAGCAGAGACGGGACAGTACGCTACGAGCAGTACTTC.

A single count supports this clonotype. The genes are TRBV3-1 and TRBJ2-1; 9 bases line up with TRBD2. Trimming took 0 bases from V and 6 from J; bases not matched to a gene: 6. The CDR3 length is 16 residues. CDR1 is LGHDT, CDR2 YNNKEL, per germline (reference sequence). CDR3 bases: TGTGCCAGCAGCCAAGATCCGGGACTAGCTCTCAATGAGCAGTTCTTC. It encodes CASSQDPGLALNEQFF.

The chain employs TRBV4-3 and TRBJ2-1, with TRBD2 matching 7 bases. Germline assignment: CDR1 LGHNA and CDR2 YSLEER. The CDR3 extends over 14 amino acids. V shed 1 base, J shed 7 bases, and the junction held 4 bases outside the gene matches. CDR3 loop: CASSQGGSRNEQFF. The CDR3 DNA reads TGCGCCAGCAGCCAAGGCGGGAGCAGAAATGAGCAGTTCTTC.

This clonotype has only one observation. In nucleotides, the CDR3 is TGTGCCAGCAGCTTATCAGGCGCAGAGGCCTCTAACTATGGCTACACCTTC. This gives the protein CASSLSGAEASNYGYTF. The chain combines TRBV7-9 with TRBJ1-2; D not certain. Germline V gene data show CDR1 as SEHNR and CDR2 as FQNEAQ (reference sequence). The CDR3 consists of 17 residues. V dropped 2 bases and J dropped 0 bases, with 16 bases sitting between them.

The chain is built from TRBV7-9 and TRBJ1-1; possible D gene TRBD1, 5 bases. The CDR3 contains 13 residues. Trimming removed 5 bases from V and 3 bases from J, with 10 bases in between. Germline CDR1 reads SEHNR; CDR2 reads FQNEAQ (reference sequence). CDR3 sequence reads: CASSTPGHTEAFF. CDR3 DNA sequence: TGTGCCAGCAGCACCCCGGGGCACACTGAAGCTTTCTTT.